This TCR beta chain was found in a study of PD-1 blockade in classical Hodgkin lymphoma. Sequencing was performed with immunoSEQ multiplex PCR; in TCRdb, only in-frame clones are kept and a portion is missing. The sample consists of about 33,000 clones, about 70% of them appearing once. Time point: cycle 4 day 1 (C4D1), after five to seven weeks of nivolumab. After autologous stem cell transplantation all patients relapsed, and prior brentuximab vedotin exposure differed between cohorts. V was trimmed by 1 base and J by 6 bases, leaving 12 bases between them. This CDR3 has 15 residues. Per the germline V gene, CDR1 is SGHVS and CDR2 is FNYEAQ.

This sequence was found in a human donor with classical Hodgkin lymphoma. The sample here was peripheral blood mononuclear cells (PBMCs), taken before the fourth cycle of nivolumab. J is TRBJ2-2 and V is TRBV7-6; TRBD2 might be the D (5 bases). The CDR3 DNA sequence: TGTGCCAGCAGCTTAGAAGCAGGAGCGGCCGGGGAGCTGTTTTTT. Encoded protein: CASSLEAGAAGELFF.